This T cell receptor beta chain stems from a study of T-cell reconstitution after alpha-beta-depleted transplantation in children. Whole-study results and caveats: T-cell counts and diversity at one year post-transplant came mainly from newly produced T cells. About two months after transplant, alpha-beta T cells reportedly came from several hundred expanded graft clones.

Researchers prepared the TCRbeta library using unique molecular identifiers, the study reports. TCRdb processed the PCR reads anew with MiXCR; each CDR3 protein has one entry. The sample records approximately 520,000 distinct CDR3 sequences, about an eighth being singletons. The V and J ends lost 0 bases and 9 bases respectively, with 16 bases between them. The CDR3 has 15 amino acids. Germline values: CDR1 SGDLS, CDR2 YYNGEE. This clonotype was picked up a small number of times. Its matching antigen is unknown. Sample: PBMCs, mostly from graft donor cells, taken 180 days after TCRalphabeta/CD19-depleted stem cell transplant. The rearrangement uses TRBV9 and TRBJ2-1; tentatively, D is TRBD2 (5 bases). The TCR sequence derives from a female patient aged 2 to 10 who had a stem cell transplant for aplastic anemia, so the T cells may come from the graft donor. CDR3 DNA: TGTGCCAGCAGCGTAGCTGATAGGACTTGGCCTGAGCAGTTCTTC. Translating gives CASSVADRTWPEQFF.